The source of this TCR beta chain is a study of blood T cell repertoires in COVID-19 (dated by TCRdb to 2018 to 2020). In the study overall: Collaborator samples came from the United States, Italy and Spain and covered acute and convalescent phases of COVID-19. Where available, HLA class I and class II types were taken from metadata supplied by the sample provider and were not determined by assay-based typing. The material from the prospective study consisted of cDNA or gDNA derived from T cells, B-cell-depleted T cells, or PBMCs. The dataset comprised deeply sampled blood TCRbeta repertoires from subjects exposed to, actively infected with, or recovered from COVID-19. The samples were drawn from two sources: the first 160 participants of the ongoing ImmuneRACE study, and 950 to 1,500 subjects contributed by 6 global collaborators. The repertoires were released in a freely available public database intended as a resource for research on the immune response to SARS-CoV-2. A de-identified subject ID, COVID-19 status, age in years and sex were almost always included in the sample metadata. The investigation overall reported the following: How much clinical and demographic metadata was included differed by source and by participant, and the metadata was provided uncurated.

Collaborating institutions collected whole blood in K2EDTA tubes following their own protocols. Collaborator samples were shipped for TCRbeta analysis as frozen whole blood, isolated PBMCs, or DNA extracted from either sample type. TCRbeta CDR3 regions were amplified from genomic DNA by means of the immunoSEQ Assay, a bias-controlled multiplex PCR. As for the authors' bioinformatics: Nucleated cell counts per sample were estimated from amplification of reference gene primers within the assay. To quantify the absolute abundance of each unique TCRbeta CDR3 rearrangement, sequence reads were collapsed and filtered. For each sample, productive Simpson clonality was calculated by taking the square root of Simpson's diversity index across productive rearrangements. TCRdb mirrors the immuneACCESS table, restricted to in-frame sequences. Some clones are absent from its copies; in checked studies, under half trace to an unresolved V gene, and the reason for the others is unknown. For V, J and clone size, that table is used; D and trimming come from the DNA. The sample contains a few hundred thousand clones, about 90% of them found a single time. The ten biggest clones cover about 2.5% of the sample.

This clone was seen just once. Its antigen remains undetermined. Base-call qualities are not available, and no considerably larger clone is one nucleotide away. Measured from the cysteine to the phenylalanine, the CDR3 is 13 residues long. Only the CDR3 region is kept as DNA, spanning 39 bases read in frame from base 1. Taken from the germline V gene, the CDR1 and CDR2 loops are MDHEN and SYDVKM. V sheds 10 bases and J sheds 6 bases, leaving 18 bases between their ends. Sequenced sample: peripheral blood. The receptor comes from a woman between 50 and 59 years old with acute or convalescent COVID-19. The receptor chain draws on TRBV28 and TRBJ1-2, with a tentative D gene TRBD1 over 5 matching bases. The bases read TGTGCCACCAGGAAGCAGGGATCCGATGGCTACACCTTC. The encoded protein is CATRKQGSDGYTF.